This is a list of T cell receptor beta chains from one sample in a study of blood T cell repertoires in COVID-19. Produced via immunoSEQ multiplex PCR; TCRdb's table is partial and in-frame only. The sample consists of some 150,000 clones, 91% of them appearing once. The specimen sequenced was peripheral blood. These receptors all come from a man in his forties or fifties with acute or convalescent COVID-19. CDR3s include the opening cysteine and the closing phenylalanine or tryptophan. The D gene is left open where the match is weak. The listing skips clone size in some rows; elsewhere it reads once, few, many or a size class.

TRBJ2-7 | . | TRBV19 | . | TGTGCCAGTAGCGACTTACTCGGAGACTACGAGCAGTACTTC | CASSDLLGDYEQYF
TRBJ2-2 | TRBD2 | TRBV2 | . | TGTGCCAGCAGACGGACTAGAACCGGGGAGCTGTTTTTT | CASRRTRTGELFF
TRBJ2-1 | . | TRBV7-6 | . | TGTGCCAGCAGCCGGACGGTGGGGCTTTACAATGAGCAGTTCTTC | CASSRTVGLYNEQFF
TRBJ1-3 | . | TRBV19 | once | TGTGCCAGTAGCCGTCTCACCGGGGAGACCATATATTTT | CASSRLTGETIYF
TRBJ1-2 | . | TRBV6-5 | . | TGTGCCAGCAGTCCGGGCAGGGACTATGGCTACACCTTC | CASSPGRDYGYTF
TRBJ2-3 | TRBD2 | TRBV27 | . | TGTGCCAGCGGGCCCGGGACTAGTCCAGTAGATACGCAGTATTTT | CASGPGTSPVDTQYF
TRBJ1-1 | TRBD1 | TRBV19 | . | TGTGCCAGTAGCAGCAATTCAGGGGGAACTGAAGCTTTCTTT | CASSSNSGGTEAFF
TRBJ2-7 | . | TRBV25-1 | . | TGTGCCAGCAGTGACCCCCGCTTGCGCGGGGATTACGAGCAGTACTTC | CASSDPRLRGDYEQYF
TRBJ2-2 | . | TRBV11-1 | . | TGTGCCAGCAGCTTAGTGAGGGCCGGGGAGCTGTTTTTT | CASSLVRAGELFF
TRBJ2-5 | . | TRBV11-2 | once | TGTGCCAGCAGCTTAGTTATAGAGACCCAGTACTTC | CASSLVIETQYF
TRBJ2-3 | TRBD2 | TRBV7-6 | . | TGTGCCAGCAGCCTACGGACTAGCGGCAACCTAAAGGATACGCAGTATTTT | CASSLRTSGNLKDTQYF
TRBJ2-3 | . | TRBV9 | . | TGTGCCAGCAGCGTAGTCGGTGGGGCAAGCACAGATACGCAGTATTTT | CASSVVGGASTDTQYF
TRBJ2-4 | . | TRBV6-5 | . | TGTGCCAGCACCTACGACAGAAACATTCAGTACTTC | CASTYDRNIQYF
TRBJ2-1 | . | TRBV18 | . | TGTGCCAGCTCAACAAAAGGGGCCTACTCCTACAATGAGCAGTTCTTC | CASSTKGAYSYNEQFF
TRBJ2-1 | . | TRBV7-9 | . | TGTGCCAGCAGCACCAAAGGGGGAAGCTCCTACAATGAGCAGTTCTTC | CASSTKGGSSYNEQFF
TRBJ2-5 | . | TRBV11-2 | . | TGTGCCAGCAGCTATGACAGTCTTGAGACCCAGTACTTC | CASSYDSLETQYF
TRBJ1-6 | . | TRBV19 | few | TGTGCCAGTAGTCACCGGGACTATAATTCACCCCTCCACTTT | CASSHRDYNSPLHF
TRBJ1-2 | . | TRBV24-1 | once | TGTGCCACCAGCCCCCGGCAGGGAAACTATGGCTACACCTTC | CATSPRQGNYGYTF
TRBJ1-1 | . | TRBV18 | . | TGTGCCAGCTCATCCCAGGACAGTTCTCCCACTGAAGCTTTCTTT | CASSSQDSSPTEAFF
TRBJ2-1 | TRBD2 | TRBV4-1 | . | TGCGCCAGCAGCCAGAAGGGCGGGAGGTCTAGCTCCTACAATGAGCAGTTCTTC | CASSQKGGRSSSYNEQFF
TRBJ2-1 | TRBD2 | TRBV6-5 | . | TGTGCCAGCACCCAGCGGGGCAATGAGCAGTTCTTC | CASTQRGNEQFF
TRBJ1-6 | . | TRBV28 | . | TGTGCCAGCACGGGAGGGGAGTATAATTCACCCCTCCACTTT | CASTGGEYNSPLHF
TRBJ2-1 | TRBD2 | TRBV9 | . | TGTGCCAGCAGCGTAGGCGGGATAGCGGGACGGTCCTACAATGAGCAGTTCTTC | CASSVGGIAGRSYNEQFF
TRBJ1-4 | TRBD1 | TRBV7-9 | once | TGTGCCAGCAGCCCCAAGACAGGGAGTGAAAAACTGTTTTTT | CASSPKTGSEKLFF
TRBJ1-1 | . | TRBV12-3/TRBV12-4 | . | TGTGCCAGCAGTTTCGTCGGGGGTGAAGCTTTCTTT | CASSFVGGEAFF
TRBJ2-7 | TRBD2 | TRBV6-5 | . | TGTGCCAGCAGTTACTCTTCTAGCGGGGGCTACGAGCAGTACTTC | CASSYSSSGGYEQYF
TRBJ2-7 | . | TRBV18 | . | TGTGCCAGCTCACCACTGAGACAGAGCTACGAGCAGTACTTC | CASSPLRQSYEQYF
TRBJ1-2 | TRBD1 | TRBV6-5 | . | TGTGCCAGCAGGCCGGACAGGGGAGCAGCCTACACCTTC | CASRPDRGAAYTF
TRBJ2-5 | TRBD2 | TRBV6-6 | once | TGTGCCAGCACCCTAACGGGGGGGACCCAAGAGACCCAGTACTTC | CASTLTGGTQETQYF
TRBJ2-3 | TRBD1 | TRBV9 | . | TGTGCCAGCAGCGTAGGAGACAGGGGGTATCCTAGCACAGATACGCAGTATTTT | CASSVGDRGYPSTDTQYF
TRBJ2-1 | . | TRBV18 | once | TGTGCCAGCTCTCCAGGCGACAGTGCACGAGGGTTCTTC | CASSPGDSARGFF
TRBJ2-5 | TRBD2 | TRBV30 | . | TGTGCCTGGAGTTTAGCGGGAGGTGGAGAGACCCAGTACTTC | CAWSLAGGGETQYF
TRBJ2-7 | . | TRBV7-8 | . | TGTGCCAGCAGCCAAAGCGGAAGCTCCTACGAGCAGTACTTC | CASSQSGSSYEQYF
TRBJ2-3 | TRBD2 | TRBV7-8 | . | TGTGCCAGCAGCCGTCCGGGGGAGGGATATACGCAGTATTTT | CASSRPGEGYTQYF
TRBJ2-3 | TRBD2 | TRBV5-6 | once | TGTGCCAGCAGCACTAGCGGGAGGGCCTCCACAGATACGCAGTATTTT | CASSTSGRASTDTQYF
TRBJ2-5 | . | TRBV6-5 | . | TGTGCCAGCAGTCCCAGGGCCGGGGAGACCCAGTACTTC | CASSPRAGETQYF
TRBJ2-7 | . | TRBV11-2 | . | TGTGCCAGCAGCTCGACTGCGACTACCCTATGGGAGCAGTACTTC | CASSSTATTLWEQYF
TRBJ2-5 | TRBD2 | TRBV7-2 | . | TGTGCCAGCAGCCTAGGGACTAGCGGGAGTGAGACCCAGTACTTC | CASSLGTSGSETQYF
TRBJ2-3 | . | TRBV19 | . | TGTGCCAGTAGTATAGATCCAGGAATGCAGTTCACAGATACGCAGTATTTT | CASSIDPGMQFTDTQYF
TRBJ2-5 | TRBD2 | TRBV29-1 | . | TGCAGCGCGACTAGCGGCTCCCAAGAGACCCAGTACTTC | CSATSGSQETQYF
TRBJ1-1 | . | TRBV6-5 | . | TGTGCCAGCAGTTACTCGCCGGGTGTTATGAACACTGAAGCTTTCTTT | CASSYSPGVMNTEAFF
TRBJ1-1 | TRBD1 | TRBV6-7 | . | TGTGCCAGCAGTATTGTCTGCAGGGGGCTTGGGACTGAAGCTTTCTTT | CASSIVCRGLGTEAFF
TRBJ2-2 | TRBD1 | TRBV7-2 | . | TGTGCCAGCAAGACCACAGGGGGCGGCGGGGAGCTGTTTTTT | CASKTTGGGGELFF
TRBJ2-1 | TRBD2 | TRBV25-1 | medium-sized | TGTGCCAGCAGCGGGACTAGTACGTACAATGAGCAGTTCTTC | CASSGTSTYNEQFF
TRBJ1-1 | TRBD1 | TRBV6-7 | . | TGTGCCAGCAGTTACTCCTGGGACAGGGGAGTAGTGATGAACACTGAAGCTTTCTTT | CASSYSWDRGVVMNTEAFF
TRBJ1-2 | . | TRBV27 | . | TGTGCCAGCAGTTTAGAGCAGGGATATGGCTACACCTTC | CASSLEQGYGYTF